This TCR beta chain was sequenced in a study of cytomegalovirus exposure and HLA in healthy donors. About the research overall: Of some 360 genotyped donors, roughly 81% clustered with self-reported Caucasian donors. Study results and caveats: There were some public TCRs occurring in many donors, but most TCR sequences were rare. The authors reported that TCR beta sequences could predict HLA-A and HLA-B alleles. These predictions were accurate for most subjects in the first cohort. Indistinguishable V segments, including TRBV6-2 and TRBV6-3, were excluded.

Worth noting for this clone: The antigen remains undetermined.

Trimming took 5 bases from V and 5 from J, leaving 9 bases between them. CDR1 is SGHTA, CDR2 FQGNSA, per germline. The CDR3 consists of 12 residues. 60 Vbeta and 13 Jbeta primers were used in PCR. TCRdb's table, derived via immunoSEQ multiplex PCR, lists solely in-frame clones and lacks some. The data contain approximately 170,000 clones, 82% of them singletons. Sequencing was carried out using PBMCs. The clonotype was recovered from a male donor in good health and CMV-seronegative. The gene calls are TRBV7-2 and TRBJ2-5; D uncertain. DNA for the CDR3: TGTGCCAGCAGCCCTAAACGGGAGACCCAGTACTTC. Residues: CASSPKRETQYF.